This T cell receptor beta chain was sequenced during a study of cytomegalovirus exposure and HLA in healthy donors. The ends were cut back, 4 bases at V and 0 bases at J, with 7 bases in the middle. The CDR3 totals 13 residues. Amplification used 60 Vbeta primers and 13 Jbeta primers. Generated by immunoSEQ multiplex PCR, the TCRdb table keeps only in-frame clones and is missing some. Of approximately 180,000 clones in the sample, roughly 79% were seen once. Specimen: PBMCs. The TCR was taken from a man aged 40-50 years in good health and CMV-seropositive. V is TRBV5-7 and J is TRBJ1-1; D remains ambiguous. TRBV5-7 is filed as an ORF, its function uncertain. The chain's CDR3 is CASSPYLNTEAFF. Here the CDR3 DNA reads TGTGCCAGCAGCCCGTATTTGAACACTGAAGCTTTCTTT.